The text below deals with one T cell receptor beta chain. As yet, its antigen is unknown. This entry is derived from a study of post-analysis software for immune sequencing data. Study context: As for disease course, relapsing-remitting, secondary progressive and progressive-relapsing multiple sclerosis were all included. Findings and limits, study-wide: Multiple sclerosis patients showed significantly lower normalized Chao1 diversity than controls did. Included in a set of 5 or 6 TRBV segments more frequent in patients than controls were TRBV5-6, TRBV5-1 and TRBV20-1.

Carried by the TCR beta cDNA libraries were unique molecular identifiers. TCRdb used MiXCR to reprocess the PCR reads, holding one entry per CDR3 protein. The sample shows some 800,000 distinct CDR3 sequences, more than 45% of them seen only once. The V gene's germline CDR1 is MNHEY and CDR2 SVGAGI. Trimming at V came to 5 bases and at J to 4 bases, leaving 4 bases not matched to a gene. There are 15 residues in the CDR3. This chain uses TRBV6-5 with TRBJ2-3, with 12 bases that match TRBD1. Sequencing was carried out using blood. The origin of this receptor is a girl aged 5 to 17 with multiple sclerosis. The CDR3 spells CASSQGQGAADTQYF. For the CDR3, the DNA is TGTGCCAGCAGTCAGGGACAGGGGGCGGCAGATACGCAGTATTTT.